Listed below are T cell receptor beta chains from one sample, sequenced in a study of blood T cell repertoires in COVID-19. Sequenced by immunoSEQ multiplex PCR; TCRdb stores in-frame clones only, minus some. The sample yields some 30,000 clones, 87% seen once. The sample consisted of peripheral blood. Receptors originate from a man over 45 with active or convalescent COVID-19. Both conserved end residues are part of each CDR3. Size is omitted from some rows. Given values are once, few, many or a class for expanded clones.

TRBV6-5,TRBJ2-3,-,CASSYLGTSGSDTQYF
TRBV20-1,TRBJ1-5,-,CSASQGGNQPQHF
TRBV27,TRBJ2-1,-,CASSLSGREALQTPNNEQFF
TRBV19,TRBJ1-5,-,CASSRMSTGSNQPQHF
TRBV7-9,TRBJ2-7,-,CASSLWRRGVSYEQYF
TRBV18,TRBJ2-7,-,CASSLLAGGSSYEQYF
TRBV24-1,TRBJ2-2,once,CATSDFPGVTGELFF
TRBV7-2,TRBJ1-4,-,CASSLGTGNEKLFF
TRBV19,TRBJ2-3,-,CASSLLPLTGTHTDTQYF
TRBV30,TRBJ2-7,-,CAWSAGGYEQYF
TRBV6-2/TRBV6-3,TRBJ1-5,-,CASSYPSGGVGQPQHF
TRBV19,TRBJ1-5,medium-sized,CASADSGYSNQPQHF
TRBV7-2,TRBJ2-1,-,CASSLRTSGRNYNEQFF
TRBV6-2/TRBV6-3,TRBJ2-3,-,CASSFPGRRETTDTQYF
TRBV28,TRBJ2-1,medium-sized,CASSLAGDNEQFF
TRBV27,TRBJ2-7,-,CASRGTVLSYEQYF
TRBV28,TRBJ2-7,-,CASSFGDSLYEQYF
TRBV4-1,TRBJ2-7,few,CASSQGAGVLNYEQYF
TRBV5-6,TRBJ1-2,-,CASSPGQNYGYTF
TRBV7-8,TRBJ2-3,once,CASSSLWQGLGDTQYF
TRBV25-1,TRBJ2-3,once,CASTQGTGSTDTQYF
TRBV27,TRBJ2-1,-,CASSLRSPYSHNEQFF
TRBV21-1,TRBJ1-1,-,CASSPQTMTGGLNTEAFF
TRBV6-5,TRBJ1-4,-,CASSYGQGLNEKLFF
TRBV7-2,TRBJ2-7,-,CASSTSGASYEQYF
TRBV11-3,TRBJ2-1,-,CASSPTGQPYNEQFF
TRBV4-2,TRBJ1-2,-,CASSQESLQGYGYTF
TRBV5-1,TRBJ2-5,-,CASSSVAGGAGETQYF
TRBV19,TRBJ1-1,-,CASSRGALKAGHTEAFF
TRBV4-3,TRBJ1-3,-,CASSQVSDSVGWRNTIYF
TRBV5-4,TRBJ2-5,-,CASSFRLAGQETQYF
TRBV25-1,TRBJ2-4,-,CASSEGGPVDIQYF
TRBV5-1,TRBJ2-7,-,CASSRSGSNYEQYF
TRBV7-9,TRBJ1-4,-,CASSLAVTAEKLFF
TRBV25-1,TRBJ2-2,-,CASKDGREGNTGELFF
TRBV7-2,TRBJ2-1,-,CASSLAVGLAGGLDNEQFF
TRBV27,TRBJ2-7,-,CASIVRGGLGLSSYEQYF
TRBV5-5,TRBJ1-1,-,CASSPTGGNTEAFF